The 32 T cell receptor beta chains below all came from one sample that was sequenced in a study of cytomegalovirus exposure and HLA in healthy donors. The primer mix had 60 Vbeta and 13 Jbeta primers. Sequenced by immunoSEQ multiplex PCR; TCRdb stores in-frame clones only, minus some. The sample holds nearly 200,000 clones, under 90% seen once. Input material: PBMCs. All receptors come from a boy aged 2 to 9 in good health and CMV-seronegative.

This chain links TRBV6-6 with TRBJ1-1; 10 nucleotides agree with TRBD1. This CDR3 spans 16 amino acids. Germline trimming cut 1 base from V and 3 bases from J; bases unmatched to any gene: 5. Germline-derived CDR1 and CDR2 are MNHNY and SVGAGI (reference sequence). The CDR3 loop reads CASSYFWTGGDTEAFF. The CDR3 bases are TGTGCCAGCAGTTACTTTTGGACAGGGGGGGACACTGAAGCTTTCTTT.

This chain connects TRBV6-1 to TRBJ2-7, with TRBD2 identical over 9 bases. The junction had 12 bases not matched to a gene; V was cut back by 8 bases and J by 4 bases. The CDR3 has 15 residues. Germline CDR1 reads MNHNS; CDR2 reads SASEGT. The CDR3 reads CASLGGRGRVYEQYF. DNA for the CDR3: TGTGCCAGCCTTGGCGGGAGGGGACGGGTGTACGAGCAGTACTTC.

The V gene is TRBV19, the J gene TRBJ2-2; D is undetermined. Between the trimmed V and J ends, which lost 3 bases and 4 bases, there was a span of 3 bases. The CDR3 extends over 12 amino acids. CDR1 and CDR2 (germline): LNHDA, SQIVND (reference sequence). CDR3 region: CASSISTGELFF. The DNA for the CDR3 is TGTGCCAGTAGTATTAGCACCGGGGAGCTGTTTTTT. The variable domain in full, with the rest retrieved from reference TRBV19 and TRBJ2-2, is DGGITQSPKYLFRKEGQNVTLSCEQNLNHDAMYWYRQDPGQGLRLIYYSQIVNDFQKGDIAEGYSVSREKKESFPLTVTSAQKNPTAFYLCASSISTGELFFGEGSRLTVL.

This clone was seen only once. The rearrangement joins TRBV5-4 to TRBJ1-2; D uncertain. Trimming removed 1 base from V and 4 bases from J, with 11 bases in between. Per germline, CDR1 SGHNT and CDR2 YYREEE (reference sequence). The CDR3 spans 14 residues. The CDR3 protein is CASSLFPGSYGYTF. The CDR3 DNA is TGTGCCAGCAGCTTGTTTCCGGGAAGCTATGGCTACACCTTC.

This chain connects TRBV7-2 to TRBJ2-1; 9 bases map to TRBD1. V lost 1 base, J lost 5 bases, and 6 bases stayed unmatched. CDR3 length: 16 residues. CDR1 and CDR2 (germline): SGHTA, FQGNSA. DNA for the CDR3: TGTGCCAGCAGCTTAGTAGGGACAGGGACAAACAATGAGCAGTTCTTC. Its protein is CASSLVGTGTNNEQFF. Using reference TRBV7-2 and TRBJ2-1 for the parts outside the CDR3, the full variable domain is GAGVSQSPSNKVTEKGKDVELRCDPISGHTALYWYRQSLGQGLEFLIYFQGNSAPDKSGLPSDRFSAERTGGSVSTLTIQRTQQEDSAVYLCASSLVGTGTNNEQFFGPGTRLTVL.

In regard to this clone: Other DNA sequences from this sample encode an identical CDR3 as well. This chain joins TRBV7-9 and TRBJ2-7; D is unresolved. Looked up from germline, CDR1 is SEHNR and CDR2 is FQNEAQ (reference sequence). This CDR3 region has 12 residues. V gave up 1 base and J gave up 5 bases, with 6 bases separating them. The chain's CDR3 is CASSLGSDEQYF. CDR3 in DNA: TGTGCCAGCAGCTTAGGATCGGACGAGCAGTACTTC.

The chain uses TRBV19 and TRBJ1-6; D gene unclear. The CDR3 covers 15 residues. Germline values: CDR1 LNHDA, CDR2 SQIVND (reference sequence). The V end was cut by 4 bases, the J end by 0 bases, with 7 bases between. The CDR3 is CASSTRGSYNSPLHF. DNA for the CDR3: TGTGCCAGTAGTACTCGGGGCTCCTATAATTCACCCCTCCACTTT.

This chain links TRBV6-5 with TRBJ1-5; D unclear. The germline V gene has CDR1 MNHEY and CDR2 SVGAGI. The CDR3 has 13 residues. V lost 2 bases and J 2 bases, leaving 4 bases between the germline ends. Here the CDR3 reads CASSYGGNQPQHF. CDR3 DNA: TGTGCCAGCAGTTACGGAGGCAATCAGCCCCAGCATTTT.

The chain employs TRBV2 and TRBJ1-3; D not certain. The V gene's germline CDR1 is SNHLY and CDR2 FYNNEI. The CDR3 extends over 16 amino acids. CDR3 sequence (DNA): TGTGTCGCAGTTACCCCCCTCGGCGGGAATGGAAACACCATATATTTT. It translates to CVAVTPLGGNGNTIYF.

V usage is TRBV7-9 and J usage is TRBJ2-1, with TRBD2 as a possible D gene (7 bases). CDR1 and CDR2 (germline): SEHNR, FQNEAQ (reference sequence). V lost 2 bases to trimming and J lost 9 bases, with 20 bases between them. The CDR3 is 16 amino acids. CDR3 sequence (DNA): TGTGCCAGCAGCTTATTGGCCGGGGGGCTGACGAGTGAGCAGTTCTTC. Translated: CASSLLAGGLTSEQFF. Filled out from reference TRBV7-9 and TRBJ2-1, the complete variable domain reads DTGVSQNPRHKITKRGQNVTFRCDPISEHNRLYWYRQTLGQGPEFLTYFQNEAQLEKSRLLSDRFSAERPKGSFSTLEIQRTEQGDSAMYLCASSLLAGGLTSEQFFGPGTRLTVL.

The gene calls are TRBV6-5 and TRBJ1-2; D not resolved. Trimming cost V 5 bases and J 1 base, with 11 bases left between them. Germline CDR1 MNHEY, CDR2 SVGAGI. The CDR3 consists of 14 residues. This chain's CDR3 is CASSPGRINYGYTF. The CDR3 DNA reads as TGTGCCAGCAGTCCGGGAAGAATTAACTATGGCTACACCTTC.

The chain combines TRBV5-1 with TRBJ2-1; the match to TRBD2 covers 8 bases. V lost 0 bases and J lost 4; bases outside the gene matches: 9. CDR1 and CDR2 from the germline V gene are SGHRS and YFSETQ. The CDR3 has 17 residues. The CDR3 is CASSLATGGVVYNEQFF. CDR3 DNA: TGCGCCAGCAGCTTGGCCACCGGGGGGGTTGTATACAATGAGCAGTTCTTC.

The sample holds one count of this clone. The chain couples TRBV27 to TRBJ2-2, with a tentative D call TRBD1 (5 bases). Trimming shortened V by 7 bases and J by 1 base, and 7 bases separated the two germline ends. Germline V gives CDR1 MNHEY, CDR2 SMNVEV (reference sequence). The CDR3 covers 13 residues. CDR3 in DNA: TGTGCCAGCAAGACAGAGAACACCGGGGAGCTGTTTTTT. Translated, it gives CASKTENTGELFF.

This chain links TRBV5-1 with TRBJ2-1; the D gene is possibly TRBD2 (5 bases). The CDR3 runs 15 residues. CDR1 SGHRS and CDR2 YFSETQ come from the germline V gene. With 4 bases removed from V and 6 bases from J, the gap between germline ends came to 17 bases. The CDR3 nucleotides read TGCGCCAGCAGCCCGGTCGGAGGTCCCTCCAATGAGCAGTTCTTC. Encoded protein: CASSPVGGPSNEQFF.

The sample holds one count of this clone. The CDR3 spells CASSFITGEGPTF. The CDR3 region has the DNA TGCGCCAGCAGCTTCATCACCGGGGAAGGACCCACCTTC. This chain uses TRBV5-1 with TRBJ1-2; D uncertain. This CDR3 spans 13 amino acids. Trimming took 2 bases from V and 13 from J, leaving 18 bases between them. The germline gives CDR1 SGHRS, CDR2 YFSETQ.

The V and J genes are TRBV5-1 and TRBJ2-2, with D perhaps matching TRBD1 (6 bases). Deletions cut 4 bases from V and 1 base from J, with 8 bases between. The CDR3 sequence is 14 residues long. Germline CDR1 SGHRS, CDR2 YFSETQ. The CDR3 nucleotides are TGCGCCAGCAGCACGGGACAGAACACCGGGGAGCTGTTTTTT. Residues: CASSTGQNTGELFF. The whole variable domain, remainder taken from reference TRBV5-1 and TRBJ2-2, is KAGVTQTPRYLIKTRGQQVTLSCSPISGHRSVSWYQQTPGQGLQFLFEYFSETQRNKGNFPGRFSGRQFSNSRSEMNVSTLELGDSALYLCASSTGQNTGELFFGEGSRLTVL.

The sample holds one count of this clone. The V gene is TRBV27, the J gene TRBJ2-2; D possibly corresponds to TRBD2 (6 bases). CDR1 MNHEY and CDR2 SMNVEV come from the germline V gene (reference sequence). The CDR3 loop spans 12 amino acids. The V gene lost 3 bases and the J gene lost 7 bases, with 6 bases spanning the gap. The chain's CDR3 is CASSFGGGELFF. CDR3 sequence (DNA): TGTGCCAGCAGTTTCGGGGGCGGGGAGCTGTTTTTT.

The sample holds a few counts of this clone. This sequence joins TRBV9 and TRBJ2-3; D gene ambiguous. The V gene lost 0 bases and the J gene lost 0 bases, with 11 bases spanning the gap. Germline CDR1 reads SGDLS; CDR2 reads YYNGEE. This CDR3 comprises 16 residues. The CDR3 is CASSVGYARSTDTQYF. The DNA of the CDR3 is TGTGCCAGCAGCGTAGGGTATGCTAGAAGCACAGATACGCAGTATTTT.

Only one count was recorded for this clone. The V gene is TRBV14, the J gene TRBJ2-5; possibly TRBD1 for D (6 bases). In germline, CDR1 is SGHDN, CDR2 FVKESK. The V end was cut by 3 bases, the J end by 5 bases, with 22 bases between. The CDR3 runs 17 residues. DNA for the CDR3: TGTGCCAGCAGCCAGGATGGTGGGGGCTGGGGGACGGAGACCCAGTACTTC. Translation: CASSQDGGGWGTETQYF.

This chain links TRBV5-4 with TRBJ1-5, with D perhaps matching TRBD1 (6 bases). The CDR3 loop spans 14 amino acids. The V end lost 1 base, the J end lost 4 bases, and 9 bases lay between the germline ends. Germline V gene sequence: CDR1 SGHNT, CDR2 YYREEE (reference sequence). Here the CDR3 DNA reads TGTGCCAGCAGCTTGTATGGACAGAATCAGCCCCAGCATTTT. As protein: CASSLYGQNQPQHF.

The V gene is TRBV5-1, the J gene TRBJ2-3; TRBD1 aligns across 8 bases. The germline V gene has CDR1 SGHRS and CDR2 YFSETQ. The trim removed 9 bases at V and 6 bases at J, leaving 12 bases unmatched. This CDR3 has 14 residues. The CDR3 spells CATAGQGLRDTQYF. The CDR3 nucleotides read TGCGCCACCGCCGGACAGGGATTACGGGATACGCAGTATTTT.

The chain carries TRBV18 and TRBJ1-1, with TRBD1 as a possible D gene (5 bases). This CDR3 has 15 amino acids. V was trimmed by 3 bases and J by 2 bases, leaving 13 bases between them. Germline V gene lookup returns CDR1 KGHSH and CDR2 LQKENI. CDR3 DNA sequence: TGTGCCAGCTCACCTCGCGGGACCGATAACACTGAAGCTTTCTTT. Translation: CASSPRGTDNTEAFF.

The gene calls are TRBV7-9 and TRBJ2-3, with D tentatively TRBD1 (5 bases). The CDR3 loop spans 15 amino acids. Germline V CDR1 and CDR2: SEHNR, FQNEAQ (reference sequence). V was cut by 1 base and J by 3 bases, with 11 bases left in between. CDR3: CASSLGQGVTDTQYF. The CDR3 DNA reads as TGTGCCAGCAGCTTAGGGCAGGGTGTAACAGATACGCAGTATTTT. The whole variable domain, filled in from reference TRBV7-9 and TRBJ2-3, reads DTGVSQNPRHKITKRGQNVTFRCDPISEHNRLYWYRQTLGQGPEFLTYFQNEAQLEKSRLLSDRFSAERPKGSFSTLEIQRTEQGDSAMYLCASSLGQGVTDTQYFGPGTRLTVL.

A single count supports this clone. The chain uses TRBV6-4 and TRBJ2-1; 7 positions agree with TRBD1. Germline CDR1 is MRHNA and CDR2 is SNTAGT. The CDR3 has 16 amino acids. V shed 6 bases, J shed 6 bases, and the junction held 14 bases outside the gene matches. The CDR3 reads CASSLLGQARRNEQFF. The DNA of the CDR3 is TGTGCCAGCAGCCTTCTCGGACAGGCCAGGCGCAATGAGCAGTTCTTC.

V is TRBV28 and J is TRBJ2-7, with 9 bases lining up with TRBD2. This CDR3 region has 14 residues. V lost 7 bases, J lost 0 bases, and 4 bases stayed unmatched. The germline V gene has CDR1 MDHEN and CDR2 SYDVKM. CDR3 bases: TGTGCCAGCATCTCTAGCGGGGTCTCCTACGAGCAGTACTTC. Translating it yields CASISSGVSYEQYF. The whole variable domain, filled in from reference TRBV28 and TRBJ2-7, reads DVKVTQSSRYLVKRTGEKVFLECVQDMDHENMFWYRQDPGLGLRLIYFSYDVKMKEKGDIPEGYSVSREKKERFSLILESASTNQTSMYLCASISSGVSYEQYFGPGTRLTVT.

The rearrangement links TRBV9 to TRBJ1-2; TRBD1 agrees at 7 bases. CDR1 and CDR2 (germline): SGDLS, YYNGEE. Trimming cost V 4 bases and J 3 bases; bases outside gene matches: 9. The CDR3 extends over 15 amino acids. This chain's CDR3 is CASSIRDSRYYGYTF. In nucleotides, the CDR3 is TGTGCCAGCAGCATTCGGGACAGCAGATACTATGGCTACACCTTC.

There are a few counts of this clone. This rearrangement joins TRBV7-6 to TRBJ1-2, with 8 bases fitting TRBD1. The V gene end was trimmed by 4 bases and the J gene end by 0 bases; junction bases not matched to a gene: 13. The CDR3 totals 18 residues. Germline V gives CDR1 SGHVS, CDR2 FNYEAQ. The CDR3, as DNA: TGTGCCAGCAGCTCTCTGGGGGGGTGGACAGGGCCTAACTATGGCTACACCTTC. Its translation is CASSSLGGWTGPNYGYTF.

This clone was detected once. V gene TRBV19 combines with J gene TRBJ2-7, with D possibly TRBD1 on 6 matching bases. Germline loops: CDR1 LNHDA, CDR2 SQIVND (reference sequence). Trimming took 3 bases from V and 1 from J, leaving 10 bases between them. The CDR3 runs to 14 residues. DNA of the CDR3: TGTGCCAGTAGTATGGTTCAGGGGTCCTACGAGCAGTACTTC. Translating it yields CASSMVQGSYEQYF.

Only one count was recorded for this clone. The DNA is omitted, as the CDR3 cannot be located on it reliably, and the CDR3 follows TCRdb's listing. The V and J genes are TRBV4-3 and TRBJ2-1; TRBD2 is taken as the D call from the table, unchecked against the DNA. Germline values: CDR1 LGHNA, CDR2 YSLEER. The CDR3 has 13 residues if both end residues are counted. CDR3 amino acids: CASSQVGGGSRFF.

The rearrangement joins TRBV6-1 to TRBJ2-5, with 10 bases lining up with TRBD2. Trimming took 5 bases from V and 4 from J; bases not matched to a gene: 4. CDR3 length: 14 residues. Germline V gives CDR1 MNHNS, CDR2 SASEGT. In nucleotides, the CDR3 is TGTGCCAGCAGTTCCGGGACTAGCGTAGAGACCCAGTACTTC. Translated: CASSSGTSVETQYF.

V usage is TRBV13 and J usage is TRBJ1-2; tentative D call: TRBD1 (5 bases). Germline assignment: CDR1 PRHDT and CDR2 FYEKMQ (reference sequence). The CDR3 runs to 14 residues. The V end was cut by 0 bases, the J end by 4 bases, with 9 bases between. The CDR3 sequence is CASSLGRVLYGYTF. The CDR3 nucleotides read TGTGCCAGCAGCTTAGGCAGGGTTCTCTATGGCTACACCTTC. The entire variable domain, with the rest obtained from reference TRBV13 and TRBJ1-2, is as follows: AAGVIQSPRHLIKEKRETATLKCYPIPRHDTVYWYQQGPGQDPQFLISFYEKMQSDKGSIPDRFSAQQFSDYHSELNMSSLELGDSALYFCASSLGRVLYGYTFGSGTRLTVV.

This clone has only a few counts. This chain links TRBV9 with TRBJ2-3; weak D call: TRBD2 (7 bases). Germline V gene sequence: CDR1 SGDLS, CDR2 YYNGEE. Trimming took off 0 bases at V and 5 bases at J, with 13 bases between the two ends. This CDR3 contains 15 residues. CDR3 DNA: TGTGCCAGCAGCGTAGAAAGGGGGGGCTTAGATACGCAGTATTTT. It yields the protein CASSVERGGLDTQYF.